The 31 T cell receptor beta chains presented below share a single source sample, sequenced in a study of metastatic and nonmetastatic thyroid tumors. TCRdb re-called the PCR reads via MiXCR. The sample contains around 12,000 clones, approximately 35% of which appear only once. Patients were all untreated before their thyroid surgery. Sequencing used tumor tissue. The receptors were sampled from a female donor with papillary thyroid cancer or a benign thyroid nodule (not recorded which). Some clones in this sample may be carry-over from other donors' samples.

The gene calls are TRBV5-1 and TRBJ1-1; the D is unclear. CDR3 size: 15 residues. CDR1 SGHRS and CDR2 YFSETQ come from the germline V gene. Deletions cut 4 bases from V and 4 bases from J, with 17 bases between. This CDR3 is CASSPRPDFGTEAFF. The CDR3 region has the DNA TGCGCCAGCAGCCCGCGACCGGATTTTGGCACTGAAGCTTTCTTT.

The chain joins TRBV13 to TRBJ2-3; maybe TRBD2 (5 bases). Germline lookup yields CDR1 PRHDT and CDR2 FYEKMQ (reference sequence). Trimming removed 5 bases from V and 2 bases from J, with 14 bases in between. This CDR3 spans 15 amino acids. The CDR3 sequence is CASSPDWAYTDTQYF. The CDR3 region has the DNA TGTGCCAGCAGCCCGGACTGGGCCTACACAGATACGCAGTATTTT.

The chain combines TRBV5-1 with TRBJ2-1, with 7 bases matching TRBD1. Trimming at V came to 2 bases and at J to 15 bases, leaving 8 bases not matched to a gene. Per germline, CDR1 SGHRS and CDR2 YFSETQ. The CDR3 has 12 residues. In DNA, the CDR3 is TGCGCCAGCAGCTTAACCGACAGGGCGCGGTTCTTC. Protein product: CASSLTDRARFF.

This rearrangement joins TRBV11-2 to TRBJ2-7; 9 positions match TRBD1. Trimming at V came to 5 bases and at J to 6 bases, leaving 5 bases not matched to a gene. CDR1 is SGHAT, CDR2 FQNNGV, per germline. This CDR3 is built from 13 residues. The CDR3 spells CASSRGQGSEQYF. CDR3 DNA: TGTGCCAGCAGCCGCGGACAGGGGAGCGAGCAGTACTTC.

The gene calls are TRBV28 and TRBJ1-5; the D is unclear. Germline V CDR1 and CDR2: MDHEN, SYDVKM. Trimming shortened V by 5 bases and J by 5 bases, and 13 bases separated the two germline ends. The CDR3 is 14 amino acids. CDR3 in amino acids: CASSGVAVYQPQHF. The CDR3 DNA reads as TGTGCCAGCAGTGGAGTTGCTGTCTATCAGCCCCAGCATTTT.

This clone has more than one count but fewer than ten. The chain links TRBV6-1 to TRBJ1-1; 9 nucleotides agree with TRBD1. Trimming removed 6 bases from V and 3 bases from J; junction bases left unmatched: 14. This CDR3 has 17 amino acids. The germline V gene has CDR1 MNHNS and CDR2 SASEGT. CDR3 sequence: CASRETGGGRGHTEAFF. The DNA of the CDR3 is TGTGCCAGCAGAGAAACAGGGGGCGGGAGGGGGCACACTGAAGCTTTCTTT.

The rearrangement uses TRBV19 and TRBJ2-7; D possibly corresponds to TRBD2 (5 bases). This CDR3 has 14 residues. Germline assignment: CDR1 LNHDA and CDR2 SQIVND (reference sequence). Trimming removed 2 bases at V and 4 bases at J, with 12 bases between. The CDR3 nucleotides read TGTGCCAGTAGTATATCTTCCGGGGAGTACGAGCAGTACTTC. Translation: CASSISSGEYEQYF.

DNA for the CDR3: TGCAGTGTGCAGACAGGTGGCTATGGCTACACCTTC. Residues: CSVQTGGYGYTF. This chain links TRBV20-1 with TRBJ1-2; D is possibly TRBD1 (6 bases). V was clipped by 7 bases and J by 4 bases, with 13 bases between them. Germline lookup yields CDR1 DFQATT and CDR2 SNEGSKA (reference sequence). The CDR3 length is 12 residues.

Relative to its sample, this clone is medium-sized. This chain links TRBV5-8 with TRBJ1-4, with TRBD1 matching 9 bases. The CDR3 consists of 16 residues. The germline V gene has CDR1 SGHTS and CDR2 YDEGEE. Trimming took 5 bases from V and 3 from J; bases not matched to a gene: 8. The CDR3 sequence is CASSPRYRGPNEKLFF. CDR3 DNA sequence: TGTGCCAGCAGTCCCCGTTACAGGGGGCCTAATGAAAAACTGTTTTTT. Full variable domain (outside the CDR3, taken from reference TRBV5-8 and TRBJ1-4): EAGVTQSPTHLIKTRGQQATLRCSPISGHTSVYWYQQALGLGLQFLLWYDEGEERNRGNFPPRFSGRQFPNYSSELNVNALELEDSALYLCASSPRYRGPNEKLFFGSGTQLSVL.

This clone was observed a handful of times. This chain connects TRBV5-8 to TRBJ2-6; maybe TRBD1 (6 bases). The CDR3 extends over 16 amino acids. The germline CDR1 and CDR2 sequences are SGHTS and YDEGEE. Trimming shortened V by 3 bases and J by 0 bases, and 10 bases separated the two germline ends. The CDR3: CASSSGHISGANVLTF. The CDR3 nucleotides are TGTGCCAGCAGCTCGGGACACATCTCTGGGGCCAACGTCCTGACTTTC.

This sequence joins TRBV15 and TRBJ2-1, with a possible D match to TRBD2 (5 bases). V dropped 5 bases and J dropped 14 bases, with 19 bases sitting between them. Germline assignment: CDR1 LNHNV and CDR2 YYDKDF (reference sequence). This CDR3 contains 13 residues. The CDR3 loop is CATSSTTRTDEFF. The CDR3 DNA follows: TGTGCCACCAGCTCGACAACCAGGACTGATGAGTTCTTC.

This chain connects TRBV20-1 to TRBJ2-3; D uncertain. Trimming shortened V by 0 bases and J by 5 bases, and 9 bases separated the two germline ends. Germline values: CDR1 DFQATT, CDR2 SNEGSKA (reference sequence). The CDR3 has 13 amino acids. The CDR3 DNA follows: TGCAGTGCTAGAGATAACTTGGTAGATACGCAGTATTTT. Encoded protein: CSARDNLVDTQYF.

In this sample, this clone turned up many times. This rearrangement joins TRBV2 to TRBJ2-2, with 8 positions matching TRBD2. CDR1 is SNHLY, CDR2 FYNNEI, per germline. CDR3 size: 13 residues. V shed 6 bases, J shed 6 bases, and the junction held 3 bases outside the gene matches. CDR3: CASRETSAGELFF. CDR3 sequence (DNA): TGTGCCAGCAGGGAGACTAGCGCCGGGGAGCTGTTTTTT.

DNA for the CDR3: TGTGCCAGCAGTGATCTTGGGGCAGCTTTCTTT. Translating gives CASSDLGAAFF. The rearrangement joins TRBV6-1 to TRBJ1-1; D may be TRBD1 (5 bases). Deletions cut 3 bases from V and 10 bases from J, with 9 bases between. Germline V CDR1 and CDR2: MNHNS, SASEGT. This CDR3 is 11 amino acids long.

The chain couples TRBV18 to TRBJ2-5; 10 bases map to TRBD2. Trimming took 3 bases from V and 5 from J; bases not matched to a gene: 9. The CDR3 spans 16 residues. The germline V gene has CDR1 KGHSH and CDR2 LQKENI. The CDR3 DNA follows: TGTGCCAGCTCACCCTGGGCTAGCGGGAGCAGTGAGACCCAGTACTTC. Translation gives CASSPWASGSSETQYF.

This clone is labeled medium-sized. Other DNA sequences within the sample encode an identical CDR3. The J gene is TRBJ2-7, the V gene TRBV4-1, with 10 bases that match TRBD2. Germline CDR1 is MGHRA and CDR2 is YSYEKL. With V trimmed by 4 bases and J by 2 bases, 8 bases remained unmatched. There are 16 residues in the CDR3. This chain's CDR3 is CASSLAPSGGAYEQYF. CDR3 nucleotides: TGCGCCAGCAGCCTGGCCCCCAGCGGGGGGGCCTACGAGCAGTACTTC.

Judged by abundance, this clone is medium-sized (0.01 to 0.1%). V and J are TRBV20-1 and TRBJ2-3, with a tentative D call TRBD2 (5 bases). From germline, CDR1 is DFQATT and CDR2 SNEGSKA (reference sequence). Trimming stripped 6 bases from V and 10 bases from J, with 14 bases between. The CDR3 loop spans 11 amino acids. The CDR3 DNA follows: TGCAGTGCCCCCCTCGGAGGAGCGCAGTATTTT. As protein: CSAPLGGAQYF.

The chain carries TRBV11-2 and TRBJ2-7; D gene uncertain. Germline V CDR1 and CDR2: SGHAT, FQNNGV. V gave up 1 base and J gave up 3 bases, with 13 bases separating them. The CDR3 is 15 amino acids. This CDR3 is CASSLGSATNYEQYF. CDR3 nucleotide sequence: TGTGCCAGCAGCTTAGGGTCGGCTACTAACTACGAGCAGTACTTC. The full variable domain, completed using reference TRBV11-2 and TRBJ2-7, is EAGVAQSPRYKIIEKRQSVAFWCNPISGHATLYWYQQILGQGPKLLIQFQNNGVVDDSQLPKDRFSAERLKGVDSTLKIQPAKLEDSAVYLCASSLGSATNYEQYFGPGTRLTVT.

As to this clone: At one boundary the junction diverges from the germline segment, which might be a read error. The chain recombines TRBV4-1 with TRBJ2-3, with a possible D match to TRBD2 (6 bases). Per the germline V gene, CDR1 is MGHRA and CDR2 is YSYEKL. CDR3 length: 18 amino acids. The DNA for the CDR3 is TGCTCCAGCAGCCAAGACCTCTCGGTGGGAGGAGTGGCAGATACGCAGTATTTT. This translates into CSSSQDLSVGGVADTQYF.

Here the CDR3 reads CSAEDSSANSPLHF. The CDR3 DNA reads as TGCAGTGCTGAGGACAGTTCCGCTAATTCACCCCTCCACTTT. The genes are TRBV20-1 and TRBJ1-6; D possibly corresponds to TRBD1 (6 bases). This CDR3 is built from 14 residues. Germline values: CDR1 DFQATT, CDR2 SNEGSKA (reference sequence). Between the trimmed V and J ends, which lost 5 bases and 6 bases, there was a span of 14 bases.

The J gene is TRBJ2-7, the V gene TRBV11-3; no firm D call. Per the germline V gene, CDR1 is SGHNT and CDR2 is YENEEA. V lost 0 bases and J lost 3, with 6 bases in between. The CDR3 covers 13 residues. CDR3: CASSLDQGYEQYF. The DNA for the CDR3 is TGTGCCAGCAGCTTAGATCAAGGCTACGAGCAGTACTTC. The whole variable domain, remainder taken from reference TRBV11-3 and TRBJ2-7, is EAGVVQSPRYKIIEKKQPVAFWCNPISGHNTLYWYLQNLGQGPELLIRYENEEAVDDSQLPKDRFSAERLKGVDSTLKIQPAELGDSAVYLCASSLDQGYEQYFGPGTRLTVT.

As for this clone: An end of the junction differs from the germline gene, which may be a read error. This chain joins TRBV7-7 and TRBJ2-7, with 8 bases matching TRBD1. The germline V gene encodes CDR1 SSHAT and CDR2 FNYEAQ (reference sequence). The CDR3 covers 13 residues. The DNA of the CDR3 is TGTGCTAGCAGCTCCGGGACAGGAGCCGAGCAGTACTTC. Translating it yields CASSSGTGAEQYF. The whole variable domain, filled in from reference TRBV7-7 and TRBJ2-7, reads GAGVSQSPRYKVTKRGQDVTLRCDPISSHATLYWYQQALGQGPEFLTYFNYEAQPDKSGLPSDRFSAERPEGSISTLTIQRTEQRDSAMYRCASSSGTGAEQYFGPGTRLTVT.

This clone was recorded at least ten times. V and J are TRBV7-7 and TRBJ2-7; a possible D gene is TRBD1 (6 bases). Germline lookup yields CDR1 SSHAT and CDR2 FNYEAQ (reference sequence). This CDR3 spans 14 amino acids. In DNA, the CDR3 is TGTGCTTCCTCCTTTAGACAGGCGGCCTACGAGCAGTACTTC. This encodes CASSFRQAAYEQYF.

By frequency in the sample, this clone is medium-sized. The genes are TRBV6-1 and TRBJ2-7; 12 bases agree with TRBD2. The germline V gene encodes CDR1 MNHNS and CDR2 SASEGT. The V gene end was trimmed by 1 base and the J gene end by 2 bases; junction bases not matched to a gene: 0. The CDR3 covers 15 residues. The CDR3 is CASSEGLAGAYEQYF. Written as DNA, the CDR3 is TGTGCCAGCAGTGAAGGACTAGCGGGGGCCTACGAGCAGTACTTC.

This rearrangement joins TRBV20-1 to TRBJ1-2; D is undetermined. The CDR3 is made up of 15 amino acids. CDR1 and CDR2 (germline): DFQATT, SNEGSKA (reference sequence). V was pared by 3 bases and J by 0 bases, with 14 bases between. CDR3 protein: CSASSSTAANYGYTF. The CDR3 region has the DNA TGCAGTGCTAGTAGTTCTACAGCTGCTAACTATGGCTACACCTTC.

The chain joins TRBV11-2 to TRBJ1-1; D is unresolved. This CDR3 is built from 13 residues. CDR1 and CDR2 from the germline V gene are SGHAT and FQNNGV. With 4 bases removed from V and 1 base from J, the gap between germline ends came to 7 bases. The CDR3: CASSYHSNTEAFF. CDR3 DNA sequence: TGTGCCAGCAGCTATCACTCGAACACTGAAGCTTTCTTT. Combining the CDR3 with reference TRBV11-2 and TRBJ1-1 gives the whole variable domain EAGVAQSPRYKIIEKRQSVAFWCNPISGHATLYWYQQILGQGPKLLIQFQNNGVVDDSQLPKDRFSAERLKGVDSTLKIQPAKLEDSAVYLCASSYHSNTEAFFGQGTRLTVV.

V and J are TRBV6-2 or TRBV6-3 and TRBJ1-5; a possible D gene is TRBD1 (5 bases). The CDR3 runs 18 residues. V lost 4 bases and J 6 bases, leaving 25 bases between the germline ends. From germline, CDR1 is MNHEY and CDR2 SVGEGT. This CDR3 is CASSSTLPGRPGFQPQHF. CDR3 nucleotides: TGTGCCAGCAGTTCAACCTTACCGGGGCGACCGGGGTTTCAGCCCCAGCATTTT.

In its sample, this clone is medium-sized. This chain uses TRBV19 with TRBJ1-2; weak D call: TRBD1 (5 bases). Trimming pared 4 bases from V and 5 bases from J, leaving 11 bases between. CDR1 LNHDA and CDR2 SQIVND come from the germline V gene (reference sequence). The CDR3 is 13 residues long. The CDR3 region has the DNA TGTGCCAGTAGTACAGGGTTAGTTTATGGCTACACCTTC. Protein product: CASSTGLVYGYTF.

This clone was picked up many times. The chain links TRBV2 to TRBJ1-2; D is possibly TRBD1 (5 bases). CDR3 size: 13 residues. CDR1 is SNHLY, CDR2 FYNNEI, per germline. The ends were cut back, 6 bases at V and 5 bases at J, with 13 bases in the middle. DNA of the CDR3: TGTGCCAGCAGCGGGCCAGGGACTTATGGCTACACCTTC. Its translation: CASSGPGTYGYTF.

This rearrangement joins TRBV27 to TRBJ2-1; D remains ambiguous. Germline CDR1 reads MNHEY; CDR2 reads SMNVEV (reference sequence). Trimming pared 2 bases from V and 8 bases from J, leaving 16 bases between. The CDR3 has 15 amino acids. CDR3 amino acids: CASSLAPGLADEQFF. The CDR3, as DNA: TGTGCCAGCAGTTTAGCCCCGGGTCTCGCCGATGAGCAGTTCTTC.

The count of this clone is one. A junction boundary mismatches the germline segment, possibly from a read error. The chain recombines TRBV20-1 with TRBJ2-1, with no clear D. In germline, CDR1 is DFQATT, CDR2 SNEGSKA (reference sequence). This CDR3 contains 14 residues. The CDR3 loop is CSARDPISYNGQFF. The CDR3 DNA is TGCAGCGCTAGAGATCCGATCTCCTACAATGGGCAGTTCTTC.